The 13 T cell receptor beta chains below all came from one sample that was sequenced in a study of blood T cell repertoires in COVID-19. Here immunoSEQ multiplex PCR was the method, and the copy in TCRdb shows in-frame clones only, minus some. The table includes approximately 110,000 clones, 86% detected once. Specimen: peripheral blood. These receptors all stem from a human donor in a cohort sampled during active COVID-19.

V usage is TRBV7-9 and J usage is TRBJ1-4; D is perhaps TRBD1 (5 bases). This CDR3 region has 15 residues. Germline V CDR1 and CDR2: SEHNR, FQNEAQ (reference sequence). Trimming removed 2 bases at V and 8 bases at J, with 15 bases between. For the CDR3, the DNA is TGTGCCAGCAGCTTACTCGGCGGGGGAGACGAAAAACTGTTTTTT. It codes for CASSLLGGGDEKLFF.

The chain has TRBV7-3 and TRBJ2-2; the match to TRBD2 covers 8 bases. The CDR3 is 15 residues long. Germline V gene lookup returns CDR1 SGHTA and CDR2 FQGTGA. J lost 6 bases, V lost 5 bases, and 8 bases had no gene match. This chain's CDR3 is CASSPGAGGAGELFF. The CDR3 DNA follows: TGTGCCAGCAGCCCGGGTGCGGGAGGCGCCGGGGAGCTGTTTTTT.

The genes are TRBV29-1 and TRBJ2-1, with D tentatively TRBD2 (6 bases). Germline V gene lookup returns CDR1 SQVTM and CDR2 ANQGSEA. CDR3 size: 12 residues. The V gene lost 3 bases and the J gene lost 4 bases, with 7 bases spanning the gap. For the CDR3, the DNA is TGCAGCGTTGAGGAGGGTTACAATGAGCAGTTCTTC. Translation gives CSVEEGYNEQFF.

The genes are TRBV5-1 and TRBJ1-2, with 8 bases matching TRBD1. The V gene end was trimmed by 7 bases and the J gene end by 8 bases; junction bases not matched to a gene: 7. The CDR3 covers 12 residues. Germline values: CDR1 SGHRS, CDR2 YFSETQ. CDR3 nucleotides: TGCGCCAGCGGATCGACAGGGGCCGGCTACACCTTC. Translated: CASGSTGAGYTF.

This chain links TRBV5-6 with TRBJ1-5; D unclear. The germline V and J ends were trimmed by 1 base and 3 bases, with 11 bases remaining between them. Germline V CDR1 and CDR2: SGHDT, YYEEEE. The CDR3 consists of 15 residues. CDR3 sequence: CASSLRGPDNQPQHF. In DNA form, the CDR3 reads TGTGCCAGCAGCTTGCGTGGGCCTGACAATCAGCCCCAGCATTTT.

The chain recombines TRBV7-3 with TRBJ2-1; D is unresolved. Trimming took off 1 base at V and 7 bases at J, with 8 bases between the two ends. CDR3 size: 13 residues. Germline-derived CDR1 and CDR2 are SGHTA and FQGTGA. The CDR3 here is CASSLSSTNEQFF. The CDR3 nucleotides are TGTGCCAGCAGCTTAAGTAGTACGAATGAGCAGTTCTTC.

This rearrangement joins TRBV30 to TRBJ1-6, with TRBD1 matching over 9 bases. V dropped 8 bases and J dropped 7; count of bases not matched to a gene: 12. Germline V gene data show CDR1 as GTSNPN and CDR2 as SVGIG (reference sequence). The CDR3 contains 15 residues. CDR3 in amino acids: CAADRGINLNSPLHF. The CDR3 DNA sequence: TGTGCCGCCGACAGGGGGATAAACCTAAATTCACCCCTCCACTTT.

The CDR3 DNA reads TGTGCCAGCAGCTTCCTTAGCGGGAGCGGAAACATTCAGTACTTC. Translation gives CASSFLSGSGNIQYF. The chain has TRBV7-9 and TRBJ2-4; TRBD2 agrees at 9 bases. The V and J ends lost 3 bases and 6 bases, in that order; junction bases with no gene match: 6. This CDR3 has 15 amino acids. Germline lookup yields CDR1 SEHNR and CDR2 FQNEAQ (reference sequence).

The rearrangement uses TRBV19 and TRBJ1-2, with 11 bases matching TRBD1. Germline trimming cut 6 bases from V and 8 bases from J; bases unmatched to any gene: 23. CDR1 and CDR2 from the germline V gene are LNHDA and SQIVND (reference sequence). The CDR3 loop spans 19 amino acids. As DNA, the CDR3 is TGTGCCAGTAGATCAAGTCCCGGGACAGGGGGTGCAATGCCCGCCGGCTACACCTTC. This encodes CASRSSPGTGGAMPAGYTF.

The gene calls are TRBV9 and TRBJ2-5, with D perhaps matching TRBD2 (5 bases). The CDR3 covers 14 residues. In germline, CDR1 is SGDLS, CDR2 YYNGEE. Between the trimmed V and J ends, which lost 3 bases and 2 bases, there was a span of 11 bases. The DNA of the CDR3 is TGTGCCAGCAGCGCTTGGACGGGGCAAGAGACCCAGTACTTC. It is translated as CASSAWTGQETQYF.

The count of this clone is one. V usage is TRBV7-2 and J usage is TRBJ2-5; D may be TRBD2 (5 bases). V shed 3 bases and J shed 5 bases, with 10 bases lying between them. Germline V CDR1 and CDR2: SGHTA, FQGNSA. The CDR3 spans 13 residues. CDR3 in amino acids: CASSLRLMETQYF. The CDR3 DNA reads as TGTGCCAGCAGCTTGAGACTAATGGAGACCCAGTACTTC.

This clone was seen a few times. The chain combines TRBV9 with TRBJ2-7; 7 bases align to TRBD1. The ends lost 4 bases at V and 3 bases at J; junction bases unmatched: 4. The germline V gene has CDR1 SGDLS and CDR2 YYNGEE. The CDR3 extends over 13 amino acids. The DNA for the CDR3 is TGTGCCAGCAGCAACAGGGGCGACTACGAGCAGTACTTC. Encoded protein: CASSNRGDYEQYF.

The chain has TRBV6-5 and TRBJ1-1; the D gene is possibly TRBD1 (6 bases). Germline V gene lookup returns CDR1 MNHEY and CDR2 SVGAGI. CDR3 length: 14 residues. V lost 5 bases and J lost 2, with 12 bases in between. CDR3: CASSTGQYNTEAFF. CDR3 nucleotide sequence: TGTGCCAGCAGTACGGGACAATACAACACTGAAGCTTTCTTT.